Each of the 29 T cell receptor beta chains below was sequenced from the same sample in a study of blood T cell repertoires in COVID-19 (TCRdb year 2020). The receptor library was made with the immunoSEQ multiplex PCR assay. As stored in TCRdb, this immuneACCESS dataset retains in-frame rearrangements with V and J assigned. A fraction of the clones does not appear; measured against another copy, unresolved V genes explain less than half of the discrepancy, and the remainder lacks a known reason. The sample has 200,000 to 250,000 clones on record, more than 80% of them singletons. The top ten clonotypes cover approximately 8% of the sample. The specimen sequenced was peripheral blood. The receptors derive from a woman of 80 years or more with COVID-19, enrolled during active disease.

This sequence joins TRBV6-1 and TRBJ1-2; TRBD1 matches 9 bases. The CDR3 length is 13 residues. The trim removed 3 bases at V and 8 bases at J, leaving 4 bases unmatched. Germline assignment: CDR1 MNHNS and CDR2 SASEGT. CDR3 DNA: TGTGCCAGCAGTGAGGGACAGGGCTGGGGCTACACCTTC. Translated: CASSEGQGWGYTF.

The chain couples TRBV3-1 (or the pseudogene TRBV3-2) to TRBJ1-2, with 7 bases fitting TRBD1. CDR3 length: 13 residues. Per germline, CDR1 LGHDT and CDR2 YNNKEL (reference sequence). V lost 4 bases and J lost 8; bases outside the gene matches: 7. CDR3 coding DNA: TGTGCCAGCAGCCCCGGACAGGTAGAGGGCTACACCTTC. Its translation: CASSPGQVEGYTF.

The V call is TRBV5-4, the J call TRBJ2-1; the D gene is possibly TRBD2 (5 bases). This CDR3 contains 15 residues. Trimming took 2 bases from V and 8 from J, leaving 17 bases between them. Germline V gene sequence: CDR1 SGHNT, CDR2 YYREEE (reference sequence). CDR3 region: CASSLPTRSWDEQFF. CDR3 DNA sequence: TGTGCCAGCAGCTTACCAACTAGGTCGTGGGATGAGCAGTTCTTC.

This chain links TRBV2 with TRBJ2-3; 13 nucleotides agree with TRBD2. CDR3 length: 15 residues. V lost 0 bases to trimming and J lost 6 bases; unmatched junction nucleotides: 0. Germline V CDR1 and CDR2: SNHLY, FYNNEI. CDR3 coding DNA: TGTGCCAGCAGTGAAGCGGGACTAGCGGGGGATACGCAGTATTTT. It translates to CASSEAGLAGDTQYF.

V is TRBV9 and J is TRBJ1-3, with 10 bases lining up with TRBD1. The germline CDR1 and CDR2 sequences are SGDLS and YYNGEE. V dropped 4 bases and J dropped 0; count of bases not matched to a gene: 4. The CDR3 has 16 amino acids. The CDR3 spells CASSPRTGGSGNTIYF. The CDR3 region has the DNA TGTGCCAGCAGCCCCCGGACAGGGGGCTCTGGAAACACCATATATTTT.

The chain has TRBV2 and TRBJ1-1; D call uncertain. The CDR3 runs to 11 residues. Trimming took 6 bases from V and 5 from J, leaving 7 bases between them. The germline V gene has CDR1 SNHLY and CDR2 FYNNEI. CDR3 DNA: TGTGCCAGCAGGCAAGAGACTGAAGCTTTCTTT. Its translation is CASRQETEAFF.

CDR3: CASSLGTSGRSSSYEQYF. The CDR3 region has the DNA TGCGCCAGCAGCTTGGGAACTAGCGGGAGGTCGTCTTCCTACGAGCAGTACTTC. V usage is TRBV5-1 and J usage is TRBJ2-7, with 12 bases fitting TRBD2. This CDR3 has 18 residues. J lost 1 base, V lost 0 bases, and 8 bases had no gene match. Germline assignment: CDR1 SGHRS and CDR2 YFSETQ.

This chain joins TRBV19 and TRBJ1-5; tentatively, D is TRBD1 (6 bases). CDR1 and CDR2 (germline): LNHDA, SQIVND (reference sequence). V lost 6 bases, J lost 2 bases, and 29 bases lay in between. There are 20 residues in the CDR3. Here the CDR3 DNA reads TGTGCCAGTAGGGCCCTCTTCTCGGGGGGCGAGAGTCTCGGCAATCAGCCCCAGCATTTT. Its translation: CASRALFSGGESLGNQPQHF.

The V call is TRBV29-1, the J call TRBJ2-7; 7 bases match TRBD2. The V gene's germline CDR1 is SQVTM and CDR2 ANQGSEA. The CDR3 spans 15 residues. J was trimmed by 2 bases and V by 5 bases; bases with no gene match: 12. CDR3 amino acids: CSVSPWGGTTYEQYF. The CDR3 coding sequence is TGCAGCGTTTCCCCATGGGGGGGGACCACCTACGAGCAGTACTTC.

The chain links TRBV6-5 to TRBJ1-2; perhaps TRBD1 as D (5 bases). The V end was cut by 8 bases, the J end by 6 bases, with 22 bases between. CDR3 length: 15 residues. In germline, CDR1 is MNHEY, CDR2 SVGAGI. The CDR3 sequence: CASAPGGVTPDGYTF. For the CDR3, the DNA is TGTGCCAGCGCCCCCGGAGGGGTAACCCCCGATGGCTACACCTTC.

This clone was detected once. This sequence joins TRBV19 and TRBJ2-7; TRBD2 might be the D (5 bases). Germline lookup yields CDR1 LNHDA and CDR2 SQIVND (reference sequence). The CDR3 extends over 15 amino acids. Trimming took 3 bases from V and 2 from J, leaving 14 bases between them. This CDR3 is CASSILGGPTYEQYF. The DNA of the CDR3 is TGTGCCAGTAGTATTTTAGGAGGACCTACCTACGAGCAGTACTTC.

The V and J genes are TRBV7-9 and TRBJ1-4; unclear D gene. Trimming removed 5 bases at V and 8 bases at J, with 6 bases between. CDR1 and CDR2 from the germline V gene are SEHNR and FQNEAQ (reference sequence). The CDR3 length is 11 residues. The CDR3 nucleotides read TGTGCCAGCAGCCCCCTCGAAAAACTGTTTTTT. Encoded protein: CASSPLEKLFF.

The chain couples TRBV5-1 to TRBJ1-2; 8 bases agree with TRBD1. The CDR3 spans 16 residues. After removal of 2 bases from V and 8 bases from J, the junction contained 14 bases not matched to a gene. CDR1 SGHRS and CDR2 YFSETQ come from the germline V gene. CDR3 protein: CASSFISGGEGTGYTF. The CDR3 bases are TGCGCCAGCAGCTTCATTTCAGGGGGCGAGGGGACGGGCTACACCTTC.

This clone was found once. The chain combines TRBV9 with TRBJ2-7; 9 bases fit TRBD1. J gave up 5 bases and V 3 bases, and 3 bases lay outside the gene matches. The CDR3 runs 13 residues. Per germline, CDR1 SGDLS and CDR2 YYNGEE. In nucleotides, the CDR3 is TGTGCCAGCAGCGGGCGGACAGGGGACGAGCAGTACTTC. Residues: CASSGRTGDEQYF. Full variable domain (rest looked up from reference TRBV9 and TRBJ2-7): DSGVTQTPKHLITATGQRVTLRCSPRSGDLSVYWYQQSLDQGLQFLIQYYNGEERAKGNILERFSAQQFPDLHSELNLSSLELGDSALYFCASSGRTGDEQYFGPGTRLTVT.

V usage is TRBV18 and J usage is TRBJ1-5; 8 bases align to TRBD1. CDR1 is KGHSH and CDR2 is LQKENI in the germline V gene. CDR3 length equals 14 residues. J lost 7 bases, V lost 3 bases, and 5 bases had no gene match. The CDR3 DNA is TGTGCCAGCTCACCGTCAGGGGGCCAACAGCCCCAGCATTTT. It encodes CASSPSGGQQPQHF. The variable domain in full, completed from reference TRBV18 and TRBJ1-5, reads NAGVMQNPRHLVRRRGQEARLRCSPMKGHSHVYWYRQLPEEGLKFMVYLQKENIIDESGMPKERFSAEFPKEGPSILRIQQVVRGDSAAYFCASSPSGGQQPQHFGDGTRLSIL.

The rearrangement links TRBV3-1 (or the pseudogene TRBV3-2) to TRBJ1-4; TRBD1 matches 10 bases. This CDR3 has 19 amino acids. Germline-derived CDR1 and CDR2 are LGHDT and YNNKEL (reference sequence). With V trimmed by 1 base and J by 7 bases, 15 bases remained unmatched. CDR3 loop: CASSQAGGTGATGGEKLFF. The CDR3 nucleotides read TGTGCCAGCAGCCAAGCGGGTGGGACAGGGGCTACAGGGGGTGAAAAACTGTTTTTT.

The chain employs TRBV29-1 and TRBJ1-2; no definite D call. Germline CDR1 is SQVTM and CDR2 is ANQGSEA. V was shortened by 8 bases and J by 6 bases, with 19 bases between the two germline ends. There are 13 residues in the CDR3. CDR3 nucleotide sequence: TGCAGCTTTTTTAGTGGTCGAGTCGATGGCTACACCTTC. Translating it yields CSFFSGRVDGYTF. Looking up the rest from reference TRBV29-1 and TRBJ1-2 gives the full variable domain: SAVISQKPSRDICQRGTSLTIQCQVDSQVTMMFWYRQQPGQSLTLIATANQGSEATYESGFVIDKFPISRPNLTFSTLTVSNMSPEDSSIYLCSFFSGRVDGYTFGSGTRLTVV.

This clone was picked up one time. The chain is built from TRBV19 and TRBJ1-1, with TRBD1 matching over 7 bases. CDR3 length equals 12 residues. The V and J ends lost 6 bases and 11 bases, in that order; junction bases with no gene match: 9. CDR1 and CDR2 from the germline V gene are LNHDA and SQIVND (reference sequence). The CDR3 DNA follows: TGTGCCAGTAGCCCTAAGGGACAGAATGCTTTCTTT. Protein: CASSPKGQNAFF.

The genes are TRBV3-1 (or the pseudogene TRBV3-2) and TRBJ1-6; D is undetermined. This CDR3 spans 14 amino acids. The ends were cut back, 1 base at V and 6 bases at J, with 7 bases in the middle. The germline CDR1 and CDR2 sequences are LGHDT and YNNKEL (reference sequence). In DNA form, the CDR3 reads TGTGCCAGCAGCCAAGTCCAGGTTAATTCACCCCTCCACTTT. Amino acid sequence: CASSQVQVNSPLHF.

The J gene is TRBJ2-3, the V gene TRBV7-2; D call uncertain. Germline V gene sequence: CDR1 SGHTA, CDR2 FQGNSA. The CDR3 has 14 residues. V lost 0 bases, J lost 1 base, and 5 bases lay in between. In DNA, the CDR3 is TGTGCCAGCAGCTTAGCGGGCCGCACAGATACGCAGTATTTT. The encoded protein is CASSLAGRTDTQYF. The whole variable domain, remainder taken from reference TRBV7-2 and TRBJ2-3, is GAGVSQSPSNKVTEKGKDVELRCDPISGHTALYWYRQSLGQGLEFLIYFQGNSAPDKSGLPSDRFSAERTGGSVSTLTIQRTQQEDSAVYLCASSLAGRTDTQYFGPGTRLTVL.

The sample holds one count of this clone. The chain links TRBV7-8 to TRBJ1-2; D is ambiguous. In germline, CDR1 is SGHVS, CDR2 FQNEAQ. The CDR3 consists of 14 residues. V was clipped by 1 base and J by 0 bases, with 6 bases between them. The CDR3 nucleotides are TGTGCCAGCAGCTTAGAGGGAGCTAACTATGGCTACACCTTC. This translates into CASSLEGANYGYTF.

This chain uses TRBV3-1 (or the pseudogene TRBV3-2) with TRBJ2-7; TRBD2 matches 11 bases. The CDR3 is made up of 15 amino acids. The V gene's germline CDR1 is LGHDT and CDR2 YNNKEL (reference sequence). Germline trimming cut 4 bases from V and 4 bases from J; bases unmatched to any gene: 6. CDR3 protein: CASSPPGLADYEQYF. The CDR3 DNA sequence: TGTGCCAGCAGCCCCCCGGGACTAGCGGATTACGAGCAGTACTTC.

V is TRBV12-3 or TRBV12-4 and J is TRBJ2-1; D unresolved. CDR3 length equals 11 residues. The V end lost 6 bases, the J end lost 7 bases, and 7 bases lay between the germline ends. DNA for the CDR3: TGTGCCAGCAGGAAGAGGAATGAGCAGTTCTTC. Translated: CASRKRNEQFF.

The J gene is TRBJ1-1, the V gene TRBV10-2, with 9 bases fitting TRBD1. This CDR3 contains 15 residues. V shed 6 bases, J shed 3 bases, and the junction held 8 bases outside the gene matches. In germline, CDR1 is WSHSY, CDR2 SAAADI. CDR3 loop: CASRYRGQGDTEAFF. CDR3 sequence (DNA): TGCGCCAGCAGGTACAGGGGGCAGGGAGACACTGAAGCTTTCTTT.

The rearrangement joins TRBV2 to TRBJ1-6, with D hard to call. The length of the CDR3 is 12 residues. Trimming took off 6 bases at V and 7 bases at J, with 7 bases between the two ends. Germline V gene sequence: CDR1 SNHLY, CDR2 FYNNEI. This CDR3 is CASRRSNSPLHF. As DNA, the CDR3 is TGTGCCAGCAGGCGGTCGAATTCACCCCTCCACTTT.

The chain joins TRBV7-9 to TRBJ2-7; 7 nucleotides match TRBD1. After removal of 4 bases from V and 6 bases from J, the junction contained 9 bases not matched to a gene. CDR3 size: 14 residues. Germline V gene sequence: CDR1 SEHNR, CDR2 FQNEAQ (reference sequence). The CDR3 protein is CASSSDRRTGEQYF. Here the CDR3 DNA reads TGTGCCAGCAGCTCGGACAGGAGAACGGGCGAGCAGTACTTC. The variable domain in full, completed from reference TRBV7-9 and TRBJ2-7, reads DTGVSQNPRHKITKRGQNVTFRCDPISEHNRLYWYRQTLGQGPEFLTYFQNEAQLEKSRLLSDRFSAERPKGSFSTLEIQRTEQGDSAMYLCASSSDRRTGEQYFGPGTRLTVT.

CDR3 protein: CASSVNPGTYYGYTF. Written as DNA, the CDR3 is TGTGCCAGCAGCGTCAACCCCGGGACATATTATGGCTACACCTTC. The chain links TRBV9 to TRBJ1-2; D is perhaps TRBD1 (6 bases). Per the germline V gene, CDR1 is SGDLS and CDR2 is YYNGEE. The ends were cut back, 2 bases at V and 5 bases at J, with 16 bases in the middle. This CDR3 region has 15 residues.

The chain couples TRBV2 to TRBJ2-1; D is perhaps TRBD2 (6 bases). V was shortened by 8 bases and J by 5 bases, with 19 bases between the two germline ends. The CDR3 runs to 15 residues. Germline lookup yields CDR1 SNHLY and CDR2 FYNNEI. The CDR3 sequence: CASGSTIGEDNEQFF. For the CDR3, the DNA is TGTGCCAGCGGATCAACAATAGGGGAGGACAATGAGCAGTTCTTC. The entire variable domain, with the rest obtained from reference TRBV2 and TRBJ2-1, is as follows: EPEVTQTPSHQVTQMGQEVILRCVPISNHLYFYWYRQILGQKVEFLVSFYNNEISEKSEIFDDQFSVERPDGSNFTLKIRSTKLEDSAMYFCASGSTIGEDNEQFFGPGTRLTVL.

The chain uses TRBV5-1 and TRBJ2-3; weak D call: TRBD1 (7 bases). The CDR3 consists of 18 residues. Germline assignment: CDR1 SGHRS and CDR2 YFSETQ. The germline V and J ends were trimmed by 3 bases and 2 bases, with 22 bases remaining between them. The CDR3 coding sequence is TGCGCCAGCAGCTCCTCCCCCCCCGCAGGGGGGTTCACAGATACGCAGTATTTT. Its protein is CASSSSPPAGGFTDTQYF.